This paragraph covers one TCR beta chain sequence. The antigen remains unidentified. This sample was taken from a study of monozygotic twins with inflammatory bowel disease. Findings and caveats of the study: Healthy twins showed more clonotype sharing with others than IBD patients, especially patients with disease activity. Lower TCRbeta diversity (inverse Simpson) was seen in IBD patients than in healthy co-twins. Backing was not found for a single strong signal or clonotype associated with IBD.

TCR libraries each used 3,000 to 4,000 ng of total RNA. TCRdb re-called the 5' RACE reads and shows each CDR3 protein once, DNA omitted. The table counts about 450,000 distinct CDR3 sequences; around 2.4% lies in the top ten. The CDR3 contains 13 residues. Per the germline V gene, CDR1 is LGHNA and CDR2 is YNFKEQ. This clonotype originated in a human donor with ulcerative colitis or Crohn's disease, or a healthy co-twin of an affected twin (not recorded which). The sample taken for sequencing was blood. This chain links TRBV4-2 with TRBJ1-1; checking the TCRdb D call of TRBD1 is not possible without DNA. The chain's CDR3 is CASRPGQGIEAFF.